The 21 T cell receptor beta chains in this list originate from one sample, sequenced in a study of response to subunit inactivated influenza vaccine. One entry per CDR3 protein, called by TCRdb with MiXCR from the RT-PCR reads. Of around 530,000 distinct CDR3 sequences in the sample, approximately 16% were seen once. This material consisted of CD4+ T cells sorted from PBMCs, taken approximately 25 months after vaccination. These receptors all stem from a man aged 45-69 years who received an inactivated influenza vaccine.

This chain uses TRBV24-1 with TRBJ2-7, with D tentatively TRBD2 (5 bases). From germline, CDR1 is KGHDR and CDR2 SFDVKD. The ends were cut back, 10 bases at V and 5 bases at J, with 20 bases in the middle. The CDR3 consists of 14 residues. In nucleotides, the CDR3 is TGTGCCACTTCTGAGTCCGGGGTGAACGACGAGCAGTACTTC. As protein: CATSESGVNDEQYF.

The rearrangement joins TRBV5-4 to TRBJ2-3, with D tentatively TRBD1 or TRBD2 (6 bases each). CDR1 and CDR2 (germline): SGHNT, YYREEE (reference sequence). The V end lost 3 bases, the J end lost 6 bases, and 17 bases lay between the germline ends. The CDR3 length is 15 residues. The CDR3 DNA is TGTGCCAGCAGCTCCCCGGGGGCCTCCGGCGATACGCAGTATTTT. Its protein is CASSSPGASGDTQYF.

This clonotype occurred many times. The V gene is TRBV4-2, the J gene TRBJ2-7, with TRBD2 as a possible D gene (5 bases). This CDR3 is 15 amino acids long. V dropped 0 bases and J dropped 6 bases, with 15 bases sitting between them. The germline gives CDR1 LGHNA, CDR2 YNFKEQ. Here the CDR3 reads CASSQEGLGAAEQYF. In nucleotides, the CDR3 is TGTGCCAGCAGCCAAGAAGGGTTGGGAGCGGCCGAGCAGTACTTC.

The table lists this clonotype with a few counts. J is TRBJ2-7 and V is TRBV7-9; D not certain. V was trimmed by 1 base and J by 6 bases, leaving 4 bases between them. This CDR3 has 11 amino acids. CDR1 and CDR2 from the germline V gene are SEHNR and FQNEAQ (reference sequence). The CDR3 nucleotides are TGTGCCAGCAGCTTAGGGATCGAGCAGTACTTC. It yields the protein CASSLGIEQYF.

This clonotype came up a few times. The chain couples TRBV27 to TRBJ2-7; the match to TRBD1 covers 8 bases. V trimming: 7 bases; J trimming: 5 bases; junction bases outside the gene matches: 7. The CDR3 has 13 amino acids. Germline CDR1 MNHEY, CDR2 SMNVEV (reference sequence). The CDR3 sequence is CASKTDRANEQYF. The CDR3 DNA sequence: TGTGCCAGCAAAACGGACAGGGCCAACGAGCAGTACTTC.

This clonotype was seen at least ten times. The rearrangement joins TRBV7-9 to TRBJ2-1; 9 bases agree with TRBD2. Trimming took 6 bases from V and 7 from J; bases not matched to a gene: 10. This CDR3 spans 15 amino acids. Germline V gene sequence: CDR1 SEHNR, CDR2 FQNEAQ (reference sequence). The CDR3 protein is CASRRHSGSFNEQFF. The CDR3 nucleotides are TGTGCCAGCAGGAGGCATAGCGGGAGTTTTAATGAGCAGTTCTTC.

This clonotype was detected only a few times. The CDR3 nucleotides read TGCGCCAGCAGCCAAGATGGGGGGCGATATACGCAGTATTTT. The encoded protein is CASSQDGGRYTQYF. The rearrangement uses TRBV4-1 and TRBJ2-3; D is tentatively TRBD1 or TRBD2 (6 bases each). This CDR3 is 14 amino acids long. Trimming removed 0 bases from V and 7 bases from J, with 11 bases in between. Looked up from germline, CDR1 is MGHRA and CDR2 is YSYEKL.

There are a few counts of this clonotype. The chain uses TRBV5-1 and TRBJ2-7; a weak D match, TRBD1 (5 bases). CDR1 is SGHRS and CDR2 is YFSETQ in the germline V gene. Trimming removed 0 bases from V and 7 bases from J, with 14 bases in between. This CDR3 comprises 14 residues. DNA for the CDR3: TGCGCCAGCAGCTTGGGTAAGACAGTTGGGGAGCAGTACTTC. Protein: CASSLGKTVGEQYF.

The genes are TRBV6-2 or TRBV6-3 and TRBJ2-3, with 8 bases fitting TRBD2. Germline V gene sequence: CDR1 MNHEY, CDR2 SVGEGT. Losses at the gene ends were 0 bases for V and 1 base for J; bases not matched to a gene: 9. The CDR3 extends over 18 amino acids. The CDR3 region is CASSYSARSGSRTDTQYF. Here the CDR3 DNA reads TGTGCCAGCAGTTACTCAGCTAGGAGCGGGAGTCGCACAGATACGCAGTATTTT.

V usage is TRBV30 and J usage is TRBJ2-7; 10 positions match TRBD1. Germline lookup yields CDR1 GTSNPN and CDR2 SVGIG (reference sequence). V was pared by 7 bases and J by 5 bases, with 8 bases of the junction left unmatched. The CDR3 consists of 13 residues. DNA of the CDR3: TGTGCCTCCACCCGGGACAGGGGAAACGAGCAGTACTTC. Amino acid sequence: CASTRDRGNEQYF.

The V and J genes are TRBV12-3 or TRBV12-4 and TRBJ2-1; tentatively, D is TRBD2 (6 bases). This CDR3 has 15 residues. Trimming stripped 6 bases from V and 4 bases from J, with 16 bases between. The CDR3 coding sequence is TGTGCCAGCAGCACCCGGGAGTCGCGGTACAATGAGCAGTTCTTC. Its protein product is CASSTRESRYNEQFF.

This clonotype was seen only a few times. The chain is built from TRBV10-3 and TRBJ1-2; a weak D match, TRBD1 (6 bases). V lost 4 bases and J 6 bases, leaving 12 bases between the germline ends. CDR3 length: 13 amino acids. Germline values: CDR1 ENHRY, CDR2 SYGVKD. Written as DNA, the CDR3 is TGTGCCATCAGTGTTGAGGGGGACGATGGCTACACCTTC. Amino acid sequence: CAISVEGDDGYTF.

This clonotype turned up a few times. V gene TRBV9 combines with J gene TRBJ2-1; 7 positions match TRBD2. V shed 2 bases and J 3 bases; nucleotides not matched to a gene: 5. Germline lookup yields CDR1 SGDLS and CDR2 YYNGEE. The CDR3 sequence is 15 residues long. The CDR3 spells CASSVLAELYNEQFF. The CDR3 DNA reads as TGTGCCAGCAGCGTCCTAGCGGAGCTCTACAATGAGCAGTTCTTC.

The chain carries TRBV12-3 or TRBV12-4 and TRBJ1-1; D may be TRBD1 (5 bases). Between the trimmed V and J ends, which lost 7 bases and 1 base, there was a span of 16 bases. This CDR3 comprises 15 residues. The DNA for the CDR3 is TGTGCCAGCACTCGGGACCACCGGGGGAACACTGAAGCTTTCTTT. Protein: CASTRDHRGNTEAFF.

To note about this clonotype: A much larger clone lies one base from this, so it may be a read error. DNA of the CDR3: TGTGCCAGCAGCTTATGGTTCAGGGTCCAAGATACCCAGTACTTC. As protein: CASSLWFRVQDTQYF. The chain carries TRBV6-2 or TRBV6-3 and TRBJ2-5; D is possibly TRBD1 (5 bases). The germline gives CDR1 MNHEY, CDR2 SVGEGT. This CDR3 spans 15 amino acids.

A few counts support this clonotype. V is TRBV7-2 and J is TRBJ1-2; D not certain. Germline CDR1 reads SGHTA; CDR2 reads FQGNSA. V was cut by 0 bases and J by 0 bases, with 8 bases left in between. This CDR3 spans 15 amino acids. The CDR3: CASSLASWANYGYTF. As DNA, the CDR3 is TGTGCCAGCAGCTTAGCTAGTTGGGCTAACTATGGCTACACCTTC.

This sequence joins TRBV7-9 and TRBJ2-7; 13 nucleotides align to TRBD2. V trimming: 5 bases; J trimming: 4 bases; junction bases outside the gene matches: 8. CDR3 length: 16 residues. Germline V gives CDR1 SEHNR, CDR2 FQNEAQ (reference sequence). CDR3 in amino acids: CASSPPGLAGVYEQYF. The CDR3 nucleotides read TGTGCCAGCAGCCCGCCAGGACTAGCGGGGGTTTACGAGCAGTACTTC.

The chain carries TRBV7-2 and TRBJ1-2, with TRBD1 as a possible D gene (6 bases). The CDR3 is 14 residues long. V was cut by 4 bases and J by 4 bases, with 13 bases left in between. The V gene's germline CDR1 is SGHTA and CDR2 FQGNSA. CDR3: CASSYQTGTYGYTF. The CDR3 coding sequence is TGTGCCAGCAGCTACCAGACAGGCACCTATGGCTACACCTTC.

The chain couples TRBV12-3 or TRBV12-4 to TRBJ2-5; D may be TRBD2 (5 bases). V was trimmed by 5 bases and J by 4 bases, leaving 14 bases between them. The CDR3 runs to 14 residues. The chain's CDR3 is CASSDVREGETQYF. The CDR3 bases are TGTGCCAGCAGTGACGTCCGGGAAGGAGAGACCCAGTACTTC.

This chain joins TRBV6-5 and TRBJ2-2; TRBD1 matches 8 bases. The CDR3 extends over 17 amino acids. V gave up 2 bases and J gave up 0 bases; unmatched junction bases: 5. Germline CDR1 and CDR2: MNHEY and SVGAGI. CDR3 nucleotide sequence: TGTGCCAGCAGTTACCTCAGGGGGCCGGCGAACACCGGGGAGCTGTTTTTT. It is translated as CASSYLRGPANTGELFF.

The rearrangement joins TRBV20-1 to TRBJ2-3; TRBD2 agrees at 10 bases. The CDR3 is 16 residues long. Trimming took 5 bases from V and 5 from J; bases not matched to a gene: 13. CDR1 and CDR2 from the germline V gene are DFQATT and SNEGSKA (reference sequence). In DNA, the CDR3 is TGCAGTGCTTCCGGGGGAGCGGGGGGGCCTGAAGATACGCAGTATTTT. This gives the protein CSASGGAGGPEDTQYF.